This T cell receptor (beta chain) was documented in a study of blood T cell repertoires in COVID-19. The data were produced by immunoSEQ multiplex PCR, yet TCRdb's version contains in-frame clones alone and is incomplete. The sample yields roughly 320,000 clones, over 75% seen once. The specimen sequenced was peripheral blood. This clonotype was obtained from a human donor in a cohort sampled during active COVID-19.

CDR3 amino acids: CASRIRTADGYTF. The CDR3 nucleotides are TGTGCCAGCAGGATTAGGACAGCAGATGGCTACACCTTC. The chain combines TRBV28 with TRBJ1-2; D is possibly TRBD1 (6 bases). The germline CDR1 and CDR2 sequences are MDHEN and SYDVKM. V was clipped by 6 bases and J by 6 bases, with 14 bases between them. The CDR3 contains 13 residues.